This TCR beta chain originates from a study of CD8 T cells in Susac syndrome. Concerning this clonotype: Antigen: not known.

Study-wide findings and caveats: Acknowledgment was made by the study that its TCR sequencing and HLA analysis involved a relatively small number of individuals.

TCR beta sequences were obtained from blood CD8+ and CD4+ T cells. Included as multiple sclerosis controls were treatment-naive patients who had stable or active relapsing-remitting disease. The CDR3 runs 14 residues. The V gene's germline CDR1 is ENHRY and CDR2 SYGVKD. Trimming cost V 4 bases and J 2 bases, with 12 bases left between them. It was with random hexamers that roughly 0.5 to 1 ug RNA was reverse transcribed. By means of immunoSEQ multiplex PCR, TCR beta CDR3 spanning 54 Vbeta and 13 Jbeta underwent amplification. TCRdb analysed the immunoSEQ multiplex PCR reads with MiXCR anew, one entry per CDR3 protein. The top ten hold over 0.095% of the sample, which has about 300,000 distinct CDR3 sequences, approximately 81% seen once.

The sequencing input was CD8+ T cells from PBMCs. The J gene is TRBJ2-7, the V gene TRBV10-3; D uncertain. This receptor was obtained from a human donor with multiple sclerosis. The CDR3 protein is CAISASGTPYEQYF. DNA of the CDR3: TGTGCCATCAGTGCTAGTGGCACCCCCTACGAGCAGTACTTC.